What follows is one T cell receptor (beta chain) and its context. Its specificity is unknown. The data stem from a study of blood T cells in healthy people across ages. Study results and limitations: Because donor CMV status was unknown, expanded clonotype changes were possibly confounded.

A second about 6 to 11 cycle PCR used barcoded and J-beta primers. TCRdb independently ran MiXCR on the 5' RACE reads; one entry per CDR3 protein. The data contain more than 1,400,000 distinct CDR3 sequences, approximately 38% of them singletons. This sequence originates from a woman aged 18-29 years in good health. Sequencing was carried out using blood.

CDR3 sequence: CASSKVDGKTSNQPQHF. The CDR3 DNA reads TGTGCCAGCAGCAAAGTGGATGGCAAGACTAGCAATCAGCCCCAGCATTTT. The J gene is TRBJ1-5, the V gene TRBV21-1. TRBV21-1 corresponds to a pseudogene. The CDR3 consists of 17 residues.